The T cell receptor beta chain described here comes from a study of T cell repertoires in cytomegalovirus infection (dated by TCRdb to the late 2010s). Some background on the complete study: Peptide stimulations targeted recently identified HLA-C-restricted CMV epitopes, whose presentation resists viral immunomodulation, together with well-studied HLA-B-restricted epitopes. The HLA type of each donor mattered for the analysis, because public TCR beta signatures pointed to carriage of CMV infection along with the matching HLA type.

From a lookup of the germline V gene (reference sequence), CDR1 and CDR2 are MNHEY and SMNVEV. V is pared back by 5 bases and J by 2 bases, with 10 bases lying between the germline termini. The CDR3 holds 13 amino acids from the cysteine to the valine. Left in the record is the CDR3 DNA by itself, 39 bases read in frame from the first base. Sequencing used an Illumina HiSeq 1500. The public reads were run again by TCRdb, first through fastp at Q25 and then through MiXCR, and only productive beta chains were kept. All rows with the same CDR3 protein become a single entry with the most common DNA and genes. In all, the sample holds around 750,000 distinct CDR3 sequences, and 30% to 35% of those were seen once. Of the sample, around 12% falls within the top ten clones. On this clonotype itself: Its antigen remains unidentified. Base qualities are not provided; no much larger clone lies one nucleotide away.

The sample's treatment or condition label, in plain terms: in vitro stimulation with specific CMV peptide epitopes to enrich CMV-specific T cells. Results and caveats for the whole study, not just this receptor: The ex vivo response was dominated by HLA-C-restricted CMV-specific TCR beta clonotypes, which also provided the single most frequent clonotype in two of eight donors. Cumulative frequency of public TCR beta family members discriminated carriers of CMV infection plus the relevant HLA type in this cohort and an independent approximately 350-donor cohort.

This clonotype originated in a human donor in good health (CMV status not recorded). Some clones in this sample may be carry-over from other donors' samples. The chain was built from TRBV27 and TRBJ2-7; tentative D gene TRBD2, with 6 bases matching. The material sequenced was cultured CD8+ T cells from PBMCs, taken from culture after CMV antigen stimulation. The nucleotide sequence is TGTGCCAGCAGTCAGGGACTTACCTACGAGCAGTACGTC. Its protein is CASSQGLTYEQYV.